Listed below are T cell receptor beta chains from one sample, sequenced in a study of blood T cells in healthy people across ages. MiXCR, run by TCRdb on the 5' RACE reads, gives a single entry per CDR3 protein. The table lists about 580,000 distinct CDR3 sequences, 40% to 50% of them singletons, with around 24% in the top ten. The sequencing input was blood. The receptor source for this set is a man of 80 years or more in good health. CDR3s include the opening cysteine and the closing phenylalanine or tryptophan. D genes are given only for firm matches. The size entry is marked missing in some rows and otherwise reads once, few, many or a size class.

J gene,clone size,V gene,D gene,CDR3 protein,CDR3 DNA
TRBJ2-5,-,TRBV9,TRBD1,CASSVVGDRRETQYF,TGTGCCAGCAGCGTAGTTGGGGACAGGCGAGAGACCCAGTACTTC
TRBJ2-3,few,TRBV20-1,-,CSASTSEAGTQYF,TGCAGTGCATCGACTAGTGAGGCGGGGACGCAGTATTTT
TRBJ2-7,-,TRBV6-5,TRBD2,CASRSEGLADYNEQYF,TGTGCCAGCAGATCAGAGGGACTAGCGGACTACAATGAGCAGTACTTC
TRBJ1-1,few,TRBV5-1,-,CASSLDGRMNTEAFF,TGCGCCAGCAGCTTGGACGGGAGGATGAACACTGAAGCTTTCTTT
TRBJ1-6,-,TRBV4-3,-,CASSQDFDSPLHF,TGCGCCAGCAGCCAAGATTTCGATTCACCCCTCCACTTT
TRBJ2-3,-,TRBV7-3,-,CASSWDSASTDTQYF,TGTGCCAGCAGCTGGGACTCTGCTAGCACAGATACGCAGTATTTT
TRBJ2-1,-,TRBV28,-,CASSLQFQGGEQFF,TGTGCCAGCAGTTTACAGTTCCAGGGGGGTGAGCAGTTCTTC
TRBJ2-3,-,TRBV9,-,CASSVDVSDTQYF,TGTGCCAGCAGCGTAGATGTGTCAGATACGCAGTATTTT
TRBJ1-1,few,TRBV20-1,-,CSARNRALVNTEAFF,TGCAGTGCTAGAAACAGGGCTTTGGTGAACACTGAAGCTTTCTTT
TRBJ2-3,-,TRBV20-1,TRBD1,CSARDGAGGRTDTQYF,TGCAGTGCTAGAGATGGGGCAGGGGGCCGCACAGATACGCAGTATTTT
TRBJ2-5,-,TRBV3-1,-,CASSQDQASRSYF,TGTGCCAGCAGCCAAGATCAAGCTAGCCGCTCGTACTTC
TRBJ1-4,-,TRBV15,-,CATSLRDYEKLFF,TGTGCCACCAGCTTAAGAGACTATGAAAAACTGTTTTTT
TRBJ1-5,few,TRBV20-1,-,CSASDNSNQPQHF,TGCAGTGCTAGCGATAATAGCAATCAGCCCCAGCATTTT
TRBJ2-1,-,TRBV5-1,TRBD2,CASIGGLAGARSYNEQFF,TGCGCCAGCATCGGGGGACTAGCGGGAGCAAGGTCCTACAATGAGCAGTTCTTC
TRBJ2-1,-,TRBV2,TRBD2,CASSDGTRSVGEQFF,TGTGCCAGCAGTGATGGGACTAGGAGCGTTGGTGAGCAGTTCTTC
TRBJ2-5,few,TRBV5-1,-,CASALGGTQETQYF,TGCGCCAGCGCTCTTGGGGGCACCCAAGAGACCCAGTACTTC
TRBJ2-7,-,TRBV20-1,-,CSARRRGGSYEQYF,TGCAGTGCTAGACGACGAGGAGGGAGCTACGAGCAGTACTTC
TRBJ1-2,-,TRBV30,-,CASYRDAGYTF,TGTGCCAGCTACCGGGACGCCGGCTACACCTTC
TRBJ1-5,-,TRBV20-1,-,CSARNSNQPQHF,TGCAGTGCTAGAAATAGCAATCAGCCCCAGCATTTT
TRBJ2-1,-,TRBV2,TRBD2,CASTGLAEVWEFF,TGTGCCAGCACGGGACTAGCGGAAGTTTGGGAGTTCTTC
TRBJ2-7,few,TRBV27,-,CASRTGRLSEQYF,TGTGCCAGCAGAACAGGGAGGCTCTCCGAGCAGTACTTC
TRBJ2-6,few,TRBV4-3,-,CASSQRQGLSGANVLTF,TGCGCCAGCAGCCAAAGGCAGGGCTTATCTGGGGCCAACGTCCTGACTTTC
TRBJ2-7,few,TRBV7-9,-,CASSEGGIEQYF,TGTGCCAGCAGCGAGGGGGGGATCGAGCAGTACTTC
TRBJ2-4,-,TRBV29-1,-,CSVEMDGTIQYF,TGCAGCGTTGAAATGGATGGAACCATTCAGTACTTC
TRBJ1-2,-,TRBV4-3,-,CASSQDARNGYTF,TGCGCCAGCAGCCAAGATGCCCGGAATGGCTACACCTTC
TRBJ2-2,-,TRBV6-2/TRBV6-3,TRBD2,CASSPSGSNTGELFF,TGTGCCAGCAGCCCTAGCGGGTCGAACACCGGGGAGCTGTTTTTT